These T cell receptor beta chains were read from a single sample in a study of blood T cell repertoires in COVID-19. Method: immunoSEQ multiplex PCR; TCRdb's copy keeps in-frame clones and lacks some. The sample consists of 210,000 or so clones, about 92% of them appearing once. Source material: peripheral blood. Every receptor here comes from a man aged 25 to 40 with acute or convalescent COVID-19. CDR3s include the opening cysteine and the closing phenylalanine or tryptophan. D genes are given only for firm matches. Clone size is given for some rows only: seen once, a few or many times, or a class if the clone is expanded.

clone size	V gene	D gene	J gene	CDR3 DNA	CDR3 protein
-	TRBV2	-	TRBJ2-1	TGTGCCAGCAGTCTTCTCGGGGACAATGAGCAGTTCTTC	CASSLLGDNEQFF
-	TRBV7-3	-	TRBJ2-2	TGTGCCAGCAGCTTAATTAGCACCGGGGAGCTGTTTTTT	CASSLISTGELFF
once	TRBV5-1	-	TRBJ2-7	TGCGCCTCCCAGGACACCGGCGAGCAGTACTTC	CASQDTGEQYF
-	TRBV5-8	TRBD1	TRBJ1-6	TGTGCCAGCAGCCACGGTGTCGGACAGGGCGAAAATTCACCCCTCCACTTT	CASSHGVGQGENSPLHF
-	TRBV5-1	-	TRBJ1-2	TGCGCCAGCAGCTTGGGAACAGCCGATGGCTACACCTTC	CASSLGTADGYTF
few	TRBV2	TRBD1	TRBJ2-2	TGTGCCTCAAGACAGGGGATCGGGGAGCTGTTTTTT	CASRQGIGELFF
-	TRBV7-3	TRBD2	TRBJ2-4	TGTGCCAGCAGCTTACCCATACCCCGGGGGGGAAACATTCAGTACTTC	CASSLPIPRGGNIQYF
-	TRBV12-5	TRBD2	TRBJ2-1	TGTGCTAGTGGTTTGGATGGACTAGGAGTGAATGAGCAGTTCTTC	CASGLDGLGVNEQFF
once	TRBV21-1	-	TRBJ2-7	TGTGCCAGCAGCTCCCTCTGTGGACTAGCGGGAGGGCCCAAAGTCCTGAGGCACGAGCAGTACTTC	CASSSLCGLAGGPKVLRHEQYF
-	TRBV11-2	-	TRBJ1-3	TGTGCCAGCAGCCCTAATACGACACCACGGGGGTACTCTGGAAACACCATATATTTT	CASSPNTTPRGYSGNTIYF
-	TRBV5-5	-	TRBJ2-3	TGTGCCAGCAGCTTGGCAGGGGACACAGATACGCAGTATTTT	CASSLAGDTDTQYF
-	TRBV30	-	TRBJ2-7	TGTGCCTGGAGTGTGGAGGTTAACTACGAGCAGTACTTC	CAWSVEVNYEQYF
-	TRBV11-2	-	TRBJ2-7	TGTGCCAGCAGCTTACATCAGGGGGGCTACGAGCAGTACTTC	CASSLHQGGYEQYF
-	TRBV27	TRBD1	TRBJ1-2	TGTGCCAGCAGTTTAGGCCCTGTTAGGGGGCGCCTTTTTTCCCTAGACTATGGCTACACCTTC	CASSLGPVRGRLFSLDYGYTF
once	TRBV10-3	-	TRBJ1-4	TGTGCCATCAGTGAGTCGGGGCAGACAAATGAAAAACTGTTTTTT	CAISESGQTNEKLFF
-	TRBV5-1	TRBD1	TRBJ2-7	TGCGCCAGCAGCCCGGGACAGTCCTACGAGCAGTACTTC	CASSPGQSYEQYF
once	TRBV6-5	-	TRBJ1-2	TGTGCCAGCAGGAAAACAGGGAGGGTCGATGGCTACACCTTC	CASRKTGRVDGYTF
-	TRBV30	-	TRBJ1-1	TGTGCCTGGAGTGTACTCGGCAGACAGTCCACTGAAGCTTTCTTT	CAWSVLGRQSTEAFF
-	TRBV5-8	TRBD2	TRBJ2-1	TGTGCCAGCAGAAGAACCGGGACTAGCGCTTACAATGAGCAGTTCTTC	CASRRTGTSAYNEQFF
-	TRBV6-5	-	TRBJ1-2	TGTGCCAGCAGGAAGGCGGGTTCGAATGGCTACACCTTC	CASRKAGSNGYTF
once	TRBV2	TRBD2	TRBJ2-3	TGTGCCAGCAGTCCAGGCGGGAGTAAAGCAGATACGCAGTATTTT	CASSPGGSKADTQYF
-	TRBV9	-	TRBJ2-6	TGTGCCAGCAGCGTAGTTGGCAGGGCCCTTCCCTCTGGGGCCAACGTCCTGACTTTC	CASSVVGRALPSGANVLTF
-	TRBV9	-	TRBJ1-3	TGTGCCAGCACCCCTGGAGGGGCCATCTCTGGAAACACCATATATTTT	CASTPGGAISGNTIYF
once	TRBV7-9	TRBD2	TRBJ2-7	TGTGCCAGCAGCTATACGAGCGGGAGAAGGCAAGTAGACGAGCAGTACTTC	CASSYTSGRRQVDEQYF
-	TRBV7-3	-	TRBJ2-2	TGTGCCAGCAGCACAATGACAGCGAACACCGGGGAGCTGTTTTTT	CASSTMTANTGELFF
-	TRBV9	TRBD1	TRBJ2-3	TGTGCCAGCAGCGTAGGGCCCGGGACAGGGGTTCAAGATACGCAGTATTTT	CASSVGPGTGVQDTQYF
-	TRBV7-8	TRBD2	TRBJ2-3	TGTGCCAGCAGCTTGCAAGGGACTAGCGTTGGAGATACGCAGTATTTT	CASSLQGTSVGDTQYF
-	TRBV7-6	TRBD2	TRBJ2-1	TGTGCCAGCAGCTTCAGGACTAGCGGGGCGGGGAGCTCCTACAATGAGCAGTTCTTC	CASSFRTSGAGSSYNEQFF
-	TRBV5-1	TRBD1	TRBJ2-7	TGCGCCAGCAGCCTATACACAGGGGCCTTGGAGCAGTACTTC	CASSLYTGALEQYF